Listed below are T cell receptor beta chains from one sample, sequenced in a study of tumor-infiltrating lymphocytes in localized non-small cell lung cancer. TCRdb's copy holds only in-frame clones and misses some; the assay was immunoSEQ multiplex PCR. The sample lists about 6,700 clones, roughly four fifths occurring once. Material for sequencing was uninvolved lung tissue not adjacent to the tumor. These receptors originate from a human donor with non-small cell lung cancer. Each CDR3 is given with its conserved first and last residue. D genes are given only for firm matches. Some rows have no size entry. The others give once, few or many, or a class for an expanded clone.

DNA: TGTGCCATCGGGAAGGTTCGCGGGAGTTCCTACGAGCAGTACTTC
CDR3: CAIGKVRGSSYEQYF
D: TRBD2
size: NA
J: TRBJ2-7
V: TRBV10-3

DNA: TGTGCCAGCAGCTTGGTTTTCGGGCCCACAGATACGCAGTATTTT
CDR3: CASSLVFGPTDTQYF
D: NA
size: NA
J: TRBJ2-3
V: TRBV5-5

DNA: TGTGCCAGCAGCGGAGATTGGGGAAATGAGCAGTTCTTC
CDR3: CASSGDWGNEQFF
D: NA
size: NA
J: TRBJ2-1
V: TRBV9

DNA: TGTGCCAGCAGTTTTTTGGGGGTAACTAATGAAAAACTGTTTTTT
CDR3: CASSFLGVTNEKLFF
D: NA
size: once
J: TRBJ1-4
V: TRBV28

DNA: TGTGCCACGCGGTCGGGGACAGATACGCAGTATTTT
CDR3: CATRSGTDTQYF
D: NA
size: NA
J: TRBJ2-3
V: TRBV6-5

DNA: TGTGCCAGCAGCTTAGCTTTCGGCGGGACAGCAAACACTGAAGCTTTCTTT
CDR3: CASSLAFGGTANTEAFF
D: TRBD1
size: NA
J: TRBJ1-1
V: TRBV7-8

DNA: TGTGCCAGCAGCTTGGACAGGACGAACACTGAAGCTTTCTTT
CDR3: CASSLDRTNTEAFF
D: TRBD1
size: NA
J: TRBJ1-1
V: TRBV11-2

DNA: TGTGCCAGCAGCTCCTACCGGGATGGGAACACCATATATTTT
CDR3: CASSSYRDGNTIYF
D: NA
size: NA
J: TRBJ1-3
V: TRBV7-2

DNA: TGTGCCAGTCGGACAGGGGGCGCGACTGAAGCTTTCTTT
CDR3: CASRTGGATEAFF
D: TRBD1
size: few
J: TRBJ1-1
V: TRBV19

DNA: TGTGCCAGCAGTTACTCCGGGCTAGCGGGAGTAGAGACCCAGTACTTC
CDR3: CASSYSGLAGVETQYF
D: TRBD2
size: NA
J: TRBJ2-5
V: TRBV6-6

DNA: TGTGCCAGCAGGTCAGGGAACTTCTACGAGCAGTACTTC
CDR3: CASRSGNFYEQYF
D: NA
size: few
J: TRBJ2-7
V: TRBV6-6

DNA: TGTGCCATCAGTGACCAGACAGGGAGCAGGGATCAGCCCCAGCATTTT
CDR3: CAISDQTGSRDQPQHF
D: TRBD1
size: NA
J: TRBJ1-5
V: TRBV10-3

DNA: TGTGCCAGCAGCTTAGGAGGGGGGGAGACCCAGTACTTC
CDR3: CASSLGGGETQYF
D: NA
size: NA
J: TRBJ2-5
V: TRBV7-6

DNA: TGCAGCGTTGCCAGGAGACACTATGGCTACACCTTC
CDR3: CSVARRHYGYTF
D: NA
size: NA
J: TRBJ1-2
V: TRBV29-1

DNA: TGTGCCAGCAGTCCCCCACCCGGGTCGGAGACCCAGTACTTC
CDR3: CASSPPPGSETQYF
D: NA
size: NA
J: TRBJ2-5
V: TRBV7-9

DNA: TGTGCCGGGGGCAGGGGTGTGAGCACTGAAGCTTTCTTT
CDR3: CAGGRGVSTEAFF
D: NA
size: NA
J: TRBJ1-1
V: TRBV7-9

DNA: TGTGCCAGCAGCTTAGCAGTCCTGGGGGTGATGAACACTGAAGCTTTCTTT
CDR3: CASSLAVLGVMNTEAFF
D: NA
size: NA
J: TRBJ1-1
V: TRBV7-2

DNA: TGTGCCAGCAGTTTAGCGACTAGCGGGAGGGCCGGTGAGCAGTTCTTC
CDR3: CASSLATSGRAGEQFF
D: TRBD2
size: NA
J: TRBJ2-1
V: TRBV27

DNA: TGTGCCACAAACCAGGGGGTAAATAATGAAAAACTGTTTTTT
CDR3: CATNQGVNNEKLFF
D: TRBD1
size: once
J: TRBJ1-4
V: TRBV19

DNA: TGTGCCAGCAGCTTAATCCCTTCGACAGGACCAGGAAACACCATATATTTT
CDR3: CASSLIPSTGPGNTIYF
D: NA
size: NA
J: TRBJ1-3
V: TRBV5-4

DNA: TGTGCCATCAGTGTCTTAACAAAAGGCCACTACGAGCAGTACTTC
CDR3: CAISVLTKGHYEQYF
D: NA
size: few
J: TRBJ2-7
V: TRBV10-3

DNA: TGTGCCATCGGGGGGCGCAGAGGAGAAACCGGGGAGCTGTTTTTT
CDR3: CAIGGRRGETGELFF
D: NA
size: NA
J: TRBJ2-2
V: TRBV7-6

DNA: TGTGCCAGCAGCTTGGGGCGGACCAACGTCCTGACTTTC
CDR3: CASSLGRTNVLTF
D: NA
size: few
J: TRBJ2-6
V: TRBV7-2

DNA: TGTGCCAGCAGCCCCCTCGGTAGGGGTGAGCAGTTCTTC
CDR3: CASSPLGRGEQFF
D: NA
size: once
J: TRBJ2-1
V: TRBV11-3

DNA: TGTGCCAGCAGCAGCGGAGCTGATAATTCACCCCTCCACTTT
CDR3: CASSSGADNSPLHF
D: NA
size: NA
J: TRBJ1-6
V: TRBV7-8

DNA: TGTGCCAGCAGCTTAGCGCAACAGGGGACTGAAGCTTTCTTT
CDR3: CASSLAQQGTEAFF
D: TRBD1
size: NA
J: TRBJ1-1
V: TRBV7-8

DNA: TGTGCCAGCAGCTTACTGGGGACAGGGGGTCTGGGGGAGCAGTACTTC
CDR3: CASSLLGTGGLGEQYF
D: TRBD1
size: once
J: TRBJ2-7
V: TRBV11-2

DNA: TGTGCCAGCAGCTTATCGGGCAGGACAGACAGCACAGATACGCAGTATTTT
CDR3: CASSLSGRTDSTDTQYF
D: NA
size: NA
J: TRBJ2-3
V: TRBV11-1

DNA: TGTGCCAGCAGCGGAGCCAGCGTCCCAGATACGCAGTATTTT
CDR3: CASSGASVPDTQYF
D: NA
size: NA
J: TRBJ2-3
V: TRBV6-1

DNA: TGCGCCAGCAGCGCGGGCCGAGGGGGCAATCAGCCCCAGCATTTT
CDR3: CASSAGRGGNQPQHF
D: NA
size: NA
J: TRBJ1-5
V: TRBV5-1

DNA: TGTGCCAGCAGCTTATTAGGGGGCGCGAGGTACGAGCAGTACTTC
CDR3: CASSLLGGARYEQYF
D: TRBD1
size: NA
J: TRBJ2-7
V: TRBV7-3

DNA: TGTGCCAGCAGTGTAATGGGTTCGGGTAATTCACCCCTCCACTTT
CDR3: CASSVMGSGNSPLHF
D: NA
size: medium-sized
J: TRBJ1-6
V: TRBV25-1

DNA: TGTGCCAGCAGCTTAGTTCAGGGTCGAGAGACCCAGTACTTC
CDR3: CASSLVQGRETQYF
D: NA
size: few
J: TRBJ2-5
V: TRBV7-9

DNA: TGTGCCAGCTCACCCGGACAGGGAAACATTCAGTACTTC
CDR3: CASSPGQGNIQYF
D: TRBD1
size: medium-sized
J: TRBJ2-4
V: TRBV18

DNA: TGTGCCAGCACCACCCAGGGAGCCACTGAAGCTTTCTTT
CDR3: CASTTQGATEAFF
D: NA
size: once
J: TRBJ1-1
V: TRBV6-6

DNA: TGTGCCAGCAGCGTAGAGGGAACGGGGGGTAATTCACCCCTCCACTTT
CDR3: CASSVEGTGGNSPLHF
D: NA
size: few
J: TRBJ1-6
V: TRBV9

DNA: TGTGCCAGCAGCGACAGGGGCAGCAATCAGCCCCAGCATTTT
CDR3: CASSDRGSNQPQHF
D: TRBD1
size: NA
J: TRBJ1-5
V: TRBV5-6

DNA: TGTGCCAGCAGCTTAGCCAGGGGTGAGACCCAGTACTTC
CDR3: CASSLARGETQYF
D: NA
size: NA
J: TRBJ2-5
V: TRBV7-6

DNA: TGTGCCAGCAGCCGCCAGACTAGCGGGGGGGCGAACACCGGGGAGCTGTTTTTT
CDR3: CASSRQTSGGANTGELFF
D: TRBD2
size: once
J: TRBJ2-2
V: TRBV7-8

DNA: TGTGCCAGCAGCATAGAGAAGGACAGGGGGCTCCGCTACGAGCAGTACTTC
CDR3: CASSIEKDRGLRYEQYF
D: NA
size: NA
J: TRBJ2-7
V: TRBV21-1

DNA: TGTGCCAGCAGTGAAGGGACGTACCAAGAGACCCAGTACTTC
CDR3: CASSEGTYQETQYF
D: NA
size: NA
J: TRBJ2-5
V: TRBV2

DNA: TGTGCCATCAGAGCTCTGGACAGGGTGGATACGCAGTATTTT
CDR3: CAIRALDRVDTQYF
D: TRBD1
size: NA
J: TRBJ2-3
V: TRBV10-3

DNA: TGTGCCAGCAGCTGGGTGACAGATGAGCAGTACTTC
CDR3: CASSWVTDEQYF
D: NA
size: NA
J: TRBJ2-7
V: TRBV5-6

DNA: TGTGCCAGCAGTTTAAGAGGGACGCTGGGCAATGAGCAGTTCTTC
CDR3: CASSLRGTLGNEQFF
D: NA
size: NA
J: TRBJ2-1
V: TRBV27

DNA: TGTGCCAGCAGCTTAAAGGACAGACAGCCCCAGCATTTT
CDR3: CASSLKDRQPQHF
D: NA
size: NA
J: TRBJ1-5
V: TRBV7-8

DNA: TGTGCCATCAGTGACAGGGGTGGCAACTATGGCTACACCTTC
CDR3: CAISDRGGNYGYTF
D: NA
size: few
J: TRBJ1-2
V: TRBV10-3

DNA: TGTGCCAGCAGCCAAGAGGTGCACCTCCGGGCGCCCCTCCACTTT
CDR3: CASSQEVHLRAPLHF
D: NA
size: NA
J: TRBJ1-6
V: TRBV14

DNA: TGTGCCAGCAGTGCCCCCCATTCCGGGACAGGGGACTTC
CDR3: CASSAPHSGTGDF
D: TRBD1
size: NA
J: TRBJ2-7
V: TRBV28

DNA: TGTGCCAGCAGTCCTACAATCATCCGAAGCCTCTATGGCTACACCTTC
CDR3: CASSPTIIRSLYGYTF
D: NA
size: once
J: TRBJ1-2
V: TRBV27

DNA: TGTGCCAGCAGCCGGGGGGGGGACGCCCGCGCGTGGGAGACCCAGTACTTC
CDR3: CASSRGGDARAWETQYF
D: TRBD2
size: NA
J: TRBJ2-5
V: TRBV11-3

DNA: TGCGCCAGCAGCCAAGATATGGGGGGATACGGCAATCAGCCCCAGCATTTT
CDR3: CASSQDMGGYGNQPQHF
D: NA
size: NA
J: TRBJ1-5
V: TRBV4-3

DNA: TGTGCCAGCAGCCGACGCGTTAGACTTGCCGACACTGAAGCTTTCTTT
CDR3: CASSRRVRLADTEAFF
D: NA
size: NA
J: TRBJ1-1
V: TRBV11-1

DNA: TGTGCCAGCAGCTTCGGGACTAGCGGATTCACAGATACGCAGTATTTT
CDR3: CASSFGTSGFTDTQYF
D: TRBD2
size: NA
J: TRBJ2-3
V: TRBV7-2

DNA: TGCGCCAGCAGCTTGGCTGGAATCGAGACCCAGTACTTC
CDR3: CASSLAGIETQYF
D: NA
size: NA
J: TRBJ2-5
V: TRBV5-1

DNA: TGTGCCAGCAGCTTAGTATGGACTAACAATGAGCAGTTCTTC
CDR3: CASSLVWTNNEQFF
D: NA
size: few
J: TRBJ2-1
V: TRBV7-2

DNA: TGTGCCAGCAGCTTACAGGGGATGAACACTGAAGCTTTCTTT
CDR3: CASSLQGMNTEAFF
D: NA
size: NA
J: TRBJ1-1
V: TRBV7-9

DNA: TGCGCCAGCAGCCTAGGGACAGGCGTAATAGAGACCCAGTACTTC
CDR3: CASSLGTGVIETQYF
D: TRBD1
size: NA
J: TRBJ2-5
V: TRBV4-3

DNA: TGTGCCAGCAGTTACACCCATCAGGACAGTACTGTAAAGCAGTACTTC
CDR3: CASSYTHQDSTVKQYF
D: NA
size: NA
J: TRBJ2-7
V: TRBV10-3

DNA: TGCGCCAGCAGCTTGGCACAGGGCGACACAGATACGCAGTATTTT
CDR3: CASSLAQGDTDTQYF
D: NA
size: NA
J: TRBJ2-3
V: TRBV5-1

DNA: TGCGCCAGCAGCTTGGCGCCTAATGACGGATCCTACGAGCAGTACTTC
CDR3: CASSLAPNDGSYEQYF
D: NA
size: once
J: TRBJ2-7
V: TRBV5-1